The source of this T cell receptor beta chain is a study of T cell repertoires in cytomegalovirus infection (dated by TCRdb to between 2017 and 2020). Study-wide context: Donor HLA type was relevant to the analysis, as public TCR beta signatures indicated carriage of CMV infection together with the matching HLA type.

The V end gives up 0 bases and the J end 8 bases, leaving 15 bases in the junction not matched to a gene. The CDR3 holds 20 amino acids from the cysteine to the phenylalanine. Here the CDR3 DNA is all that survives: 60 bases in frame from base 1. Sequences MGHRA (CDR1) and YSYEKL (CDR2) are obtained from the germline V gene. About this clonotype: No cognate antigen has been identified for it. Per-nucleotide qualities are absent, and no much larger clonotype sits a single base away.

These reads were obtained on an Illumina HiSeq 1500. TCRdb trimmed the raw reads at Q25, called clones with MiXCR and kept productive beta chains. Each entry merges the rows of one CDR3 protein and shows their most common DNA and genes. The sample profile shows more than 150,000 distinct CDR3 sequences; roughly a fifth of them were found once. The ten top clones hold approximately 3% of the sample. Overall study outcomes, separate from this receptor: Carriers of CMV infection plus the relevant HLA type were discriminated by the cumulative frequency of public TCR beta family members in the study cohort and in an independent roughly 370-donor cohort. The ex vivo response was dominated by HLA-C-restricted CMV-specific TCR beta clonotypes, and the single most frequent clonotype in two of eight donors was supplied by these HLA-C-restricted clonotypes.

Sequencing used PBMCs. This TCR was recovered from a human donor in good health (CMV status not recorded). Some clones in this sample may be carry-over from other donors' samples. The chain is assembled from TRBV4-1 and TRBJ2-4, with 14 bases aligning to TRBD2. The base sequence is TGCGCCAGCAGCCAAGAACGGAGAGTGGGACTAGCGGGAGTATCGGACATTCAGTACTTC. It codes for CASSQERRVGLAGVSDIQYF.